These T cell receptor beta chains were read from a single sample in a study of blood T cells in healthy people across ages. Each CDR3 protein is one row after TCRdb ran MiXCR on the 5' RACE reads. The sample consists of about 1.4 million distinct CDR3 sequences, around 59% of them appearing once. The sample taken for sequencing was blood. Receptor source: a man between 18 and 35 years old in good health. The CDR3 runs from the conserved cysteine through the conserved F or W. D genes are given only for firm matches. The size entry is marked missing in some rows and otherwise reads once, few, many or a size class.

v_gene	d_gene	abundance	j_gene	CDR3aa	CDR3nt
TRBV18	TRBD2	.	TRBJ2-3	CASLSGGAKSADTQYF	TGTGCCAGCCTAAGCGGGGGGGCCAAGAGTGCAGATACGCAGTATTTT
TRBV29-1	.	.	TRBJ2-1	CSVKLSHNERFF	TGCAGCGTGAAACTATCCCACAATGAGCGGTTCTTC
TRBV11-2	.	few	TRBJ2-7	CASSYVFHEQYF	TGTGCCAGCAGCTACGTATTCCACGAGCAGTACTTC
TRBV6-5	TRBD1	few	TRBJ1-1	CASRRTGDYTEAFF	TGTGCCAGCAGAAGGACAGGGGACTACACTGAAGCTTTCTTT
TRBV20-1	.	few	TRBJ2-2	CSASSRPNTGELFF	TGCAGTGCTAGTTCCAGGCCGAACACCGGGGAGCTGTTTTTT
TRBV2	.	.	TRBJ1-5	CASSRPAQPQHF	TGTGCCAGCAGTCGTCCGGCGCAGCCCCAGCATTTT
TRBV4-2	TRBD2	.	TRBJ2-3	CASSQERSGGYTDTQYF	TGTGCCAGCAGCCAAGAGCGTAGCGGGGGATACACAGATACGCAGTATTTT
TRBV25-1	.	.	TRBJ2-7	CASSGTLSDEQYF	TGTGCCAGCAGTGGCACACTCTCGGACGAGCAGTACTTC
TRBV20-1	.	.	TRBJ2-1	CSASRDTSYNEQFF	TGCAGTGCTTCCCGGGACACTTCCTACAATGAGCAGTTCTTC
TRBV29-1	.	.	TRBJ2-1	CSVEGPAYSSYNEQFF	TGCAGCGTTGAAGGCCCCGCGTACAGCTCCTACAATGAGCAGTTCTTC
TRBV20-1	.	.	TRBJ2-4	CSAQSGATGEYIQYF	TGCAGTGCTCAAAGTGGGGCCACTGGGGAGTACATTCAGTACTTC
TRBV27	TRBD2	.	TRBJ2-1	CASSLQRGYNEQFF	TGTGCCAGCAGTTTACAGCGGGGGTACAATGAGCAGTTCTTC
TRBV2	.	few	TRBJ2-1	CASSEWGRTSQLEQFF	TGTGCCAGCAGTGAATGGGGTAGGACTTCGCAGTTGGAGCAGTTCTTC
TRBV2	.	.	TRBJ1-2	CASKSSNNDGYTF	TGTGCCAGCAAATCCTCCAACAACGATGGCTACACCTTC
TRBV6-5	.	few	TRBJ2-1	CASSYGSGGSDEQFF	TGTGCCAGCAGTTACGGGAGTGGGGGCTCGGATGAGCAGTTCTTC
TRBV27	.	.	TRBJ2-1	CASSLSAWSVDYNEQFF	TGTGCCAGCAGTTTATCGGCTTGGTCTGTAGATTACAATGAGCAGTTCTTC
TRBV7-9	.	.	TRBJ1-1	CASSLVAGQRHTEAFF	TGTGCCAGCAGCTTAGTTGCTGGACAGAGACACACTGAAGCTTTCTTT
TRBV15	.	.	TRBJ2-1	CATSRAGNSYNEQFF	TGTGCCACCAGCAGAGCGGGGAACTCCTACAATGAGCAGTTCTTC
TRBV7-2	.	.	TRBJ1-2	CASSLEAAPNYGYTF	TGTGCCAGCAGCTTAGAGGCAGCGCCCAACTATGGCTACACCTTC
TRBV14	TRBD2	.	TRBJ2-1	CASSQDYSGREGYNEQFF	TGTGCCAGCAGCCAAGATTATAGCGGGAGGGAGGGCTACAATGAGCAGTTCTTC
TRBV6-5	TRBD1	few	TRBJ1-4	CASNQGAGEKLFF	TGTGCCAGCAATCAGGGGGCTGGGGAAAAACTGTTTTTT
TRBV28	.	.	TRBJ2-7	CASSQPGLGQSSYEQYF	TGTGCCAGCAGTCAACCGGGCCTAGGACAGAGCTCCTACGAGCAGTACTTC